What follows are 19 T cell receptor beta chains derived from one specimen sequenced in a study of T-cell memory formation after mild COVID-19. TCRdb reprocessed the 5' RACE reads via MiXCR and lists one record per CDR3 protein. Here the sample spans 450,000 to 650,000 distinct CDR3 sequences, approximately 21% being singletons. The source material was PBMCs or a T cell subset sorted from them (not recorded which). Receptor source: an adult woman who had mild COVID-19 (a few samples of this study predate the infection). Cell type and time point are not known.

The chain uses TRBV12-3 or TRBV12-4 and TRBJ1-2, with TRBD1 identical over 11 bases. V lost 1 base and J lost 3; bases outside the gene matches: 4. The CDR3 length is 16 residues. The DNA for the CDR3 is TGTGCCAGCAGTTTAGTCCCGGGACAGGGGGACTATGGCTACACCTTC. It encodes CASSLVPGQGDYGYTF.

The CDR3 protein is CASSEPVGEQFF. CDR3 nucleotide sequence: TGTGCCAGCAGCGAACCCGTGGGTGAGCAGTTCTTC. The chain carries TRBV7-3 and TRBJ2-1, with no clear D. The CDR3 is 12 residues long. V was clipped by 5 bases and J by 9 bases, with 11 bases between them. The germline V gene encodes CDR1 SGHTA and CDR2 FQGTGA.

This clonotype was seen only a few times. The V gene is TRBV7-8, the J gene TRBJ2-3, with D possibly being TRBD1 or TRBD2 (6 bases each). The CDR3 totals 18 residues. Germline CDR1 SGHVS, CDR2 FQNEAQ. With 2 bases removed from V and 2 bases from J, the gap between germline ends came to 20 bases. The CDR3 reads CASSLKIGGHTVTDTQYF. In DNA, the CDR3 is TGTGCCAGCAGCTTAAAGATCGGGGGCCATACAGTCACAGATACGCAGTATTTT.

The rearrangement links TRBV7-9 to TRBJ1-3; a possible D gene is TRBD1 (6 bases). Deletions cut 1 base from V and 3 bases from J, with 7 bases between. The CDR3 consists of 14 residues. The germline gives CDR1 SEHNR, CDR2 FQNEAQ (reference sequence). The CDR3 nucleotides read TGTGCCAGCAGCTTAGAGGACAGTGGAAACACCATATATTTT. It translates to CASSLEDSGNTIYF.

The table lists this clonotype with many counts. V usage is TRBV18 and J usage is TRBJ2-7; D ambiguous. Trimming took 4 bases from V and 0 from J, leaving 7 bases between them. This CDR3 region has 13 residues. Germline loops: CDR1 KGHSH, CDR2 LQKENI. The CDR3 DNA sequence: TGTGCCAGCTCACGGCCGAGCTCCTACGAGCAGTACTTC. This gives the protein CASSRPSSYEQYF. The variable domain in full, with the rest retrieved from reference TRBV18 and TRBJ2-7, is NAGVMQNPRHLVRRRGQEARLRCSPMKGHSHVYWYRQLPEEGLKFMVYLQKENIIDESGMPKERFSAEFPKEGPSILRIQQVVRGDSAAYFCASSRPSSYEQYFGPGTRLTVT.

The J gene is TRBJ1-4, the V gene TRBV15; D is possibly TRBD1 (6 bases). Germline CDR1 is LNHNV and CDR2 is YYDKDF (reference sequence). With 8 bases removed from V and 8 bases from J, the gap between germline ends came to 18 bases. The CDR3 loop spans 14 amino acids. Written as DNA, the CDR3 is TGTGCCACCGCACCTAGGGGGGTAGGAGAAAAACTGTTTTTT. Its protein product is CATAPRGVGEKLFF. Filled out from reference TRBV15 and TRBJ1-4, the complete variable domain reads DAMVIQNPRYQVTQFGKPVTLSCSQTLNHNVMYWYQQKSSQAPKLLFHYYDKDFNNEADTPDNFQSRRPNTSFCFLDIRSPGLGDTAMYLCATAPRGVGEKLFFGSGTQLSVL.

Only a few counts were recorded for this clonotype. The chain recombines TRBV6-5 with TRBJ2-7, with TRBD2 matching 8 bases. V lost 4 bases and J lost 7; bases outside the gene matches: 3. Germline loops: CDR1 MNHEY, CDR2 SVGAGI. This CDR3 has 12 amino acids. CDR3 bases: TGTGCCAGCAGTTCCACTAGCGGTGAGCAGTACTTC. Encoded protein: CASSSTSGEQYF.

V usage is TRBV4-1 and J usage is TRBJ2-1; D is ambiguous. CDR3 length: 8 amino acids. Germline CDR1 reads MGHRA; CDR2 reads YSYEKL. Trimming removed 3 bases at V and 12 bases at J, with 0 bases between. As DNA, the CDR3 is TGCGCCAGCAGCCAGCAGTTCTTC. Protein sequence: CASSQQFF.

J is TRBJ2-7 and V is TRBV5-6, with D uncertain. Trimming cost V 2 bases and J 4 bases, with 10 bases left between them. The CDR3 extends over 13 amino acids. CDR1 and CDR2 (germline): SGHDT, YYEEEE. The CDR3: CASSFETPYEQYF. The CDR3, as DNA: TGTGCCAGCAGCTTCGAGACACCGTACGAGCAGTACTTC.

This clonotype has more than one count but fewer than ten. The J gene is TRBJ1-1, the V gene TRBV7-9; D is unclear. V shed 5 bases and J shed 1 base, with 14 bases lying between them. The CDR3 has 15 amino acids. From germline, CDR1 is SEHNR and CDR2 FQNEAQ (reference sequence). The CDR3 DNA is TGTGCCAGCAGCACCGCAGAAATCCCGAACACTGAAGCTTTCTTT. Amino acids: CASSTAEIPNTEAFF.

V is TRBV20-1 and J is TRBJ1-5, with a possible D match to TRBD1 (5 bases). Germline values: CDR1 DFQATT, CDR2 SNEGSKA (reference sequence). V lost 3 bases to trimming and J lost 6 bases, with 21 bases between them. CDR3 length: 16 residues. The CDR3 region is CSARGGIDSLFQPQHF. As DNA, the CDR3 is TGCAGTGCTAGGGGGGGTATCGATTCCTTATTTCAGCCCCAGCATTTT.

The genes are TRBV7-8 and TRBJ2-5, with TRBD1 matching 10 bases. V dropped 8 bases and J dropped 9; count of bases not matched to a gene: 12. This CDR3 is 14 amino acids long. Germline CDR1 and CDR2: SGHVS and FQNEAQ. For the CDR3, the DNA is TGTGCCAGCTCGACAGGGGGCGGGTTTGAGGCCCAGTACTTC. It yields the protein CASSTGGGFEAQYF.

This chain joins TRBV9 and TRBJ2-3; D call uncertain. CDR1 and CDR2 (germline): SGDLS, YYNGEE. The V end lost 3 bases, the J end lost 0 bases, and 11 bases lay between the germline ends. This CDR3 is built from 15 residues. The CDR3 loop reads CASSGSVASTDTQYF. The CDR3 DNA sequence: TGTGCCAGCAGCGGTTCGGTCGCTAGCACAGATACGCAGTATTTT.

The chain is built from TRBV2 and TRBJ2-2; 7 bases match TRBD1. This CDR3 is 18 amino acids long. Trimming removed 7 bases from V and 1 base from J; junction bases left unmatched: 15. The germline CDR1 and CDR2 sequences are SNHLY and FYNNEI. CDR3 nucleotide sequence: TGTGCCAGCACTCAAGACAGGGACAGACCGAAGAACACCGGGGAGCTGTTTTTT. Translated, it gives CASTQDRDRPKNTGELFF. Together with reference TRBV2 and TRBJ2-2, the CDR3 gives the full variable domain: EPEVTQTPSHQVTQMGQEVILRCVPISNHLYFYWYRQILGQKVEFLVSFYNNEISEKSEIFDDQFSVERPDGSNFTLKIRSTKLEDSAMYFCASTQDRDRPKNTGELFFGEGSRLTVL.

The V call is TRBV18, the J call TRBJ2-3; the D gene is possibly TRBD1 (5 bases). V was trimmed by 3 bases and J by 1 base, leaving 11 bases between them. Germline V gene lookup returns CDR1 KGHSH and CDR2 LQKENI. CDR3 size: 15 residues. The CDR3 bases are TGTGCCAGCTCACCCTCAGGGAAGGGCACAGATACGCAGTATTTT. This sequence encodes CASSPSGKGTDTQYF.

The sample holds many counts of this clonotype. The chain links TRBV29-1 to TRBJ2-7; 9 bases map to TRBD1. Looked up from germline, CDR1 is SQVTM and CDR2 is ANQGSEA. This CDR3 comprises 12 residues. Germline trimming cut 7 bases from V and 1 base from J; bases unmatched to any gene: 2. CDR3 bases: TGCAGCGCAGGGACAGGGTCCTACGAGCAGTACTTC. This translates into CSAGTGSYEQYF.

V and J are TRBV9 and TRBJ2-3, with 8 nucleotides matching TRBD2. Germline V gene data show CDR1 as SGDLS and CDR2 as YYNGEE. The CDR3 extends over 17 amino acids. The J segment lost 0 bases and the V segment lost 0 bases, leaving 6 bases of the junction unmatched. The CDR3 nucleotides read TGTGCCAGCAGCGTAGCTGTCGCTAGCGGGAGCACAGATACGCAGTATTTT. Its protein is CASSVAVASGSTDTQYF.

The V call is TRBV27, the J call TRBJ1-2; no clear D. There are 15 residues in the CDR3. Between the trimmed V and J ends, which lost 8 bases and 4 bases, there was a span of 20 bases. CDR1 is MNHEY, CDR2 SMNVEV, per germline (reference sequence). CDR3 protein: CASGYYSPGGYGYTF. CDR3 DNA: TGTGCCAGCGGGTATTACAGCCCCGGCGGCTATGGCTACACCTTC.

This rearrangement joins TRBV11-2 to TRBJ1-2; D may be TRBD1 (5 bases). V was clipped by 2 bases and J by 2 bases, with 12 bases between them. The CDR3 spans 15 residues. From germline, CDR1 is SGHAT and CDR2 FQNNGV. CDR3 DNA sequence: TGTGCCAGCAGCTTAATGGGACTGACGAACTATGGCTACACCTTC. It translates to CASSLMGLTNYGYTF.